This T cell receptor beta chain was found in a study of control samples from healthy donors and cancer patients. The table came from immunoSEQ multiplex PCR; TCRdb's copy has only in-frame clones and leaves some out. The table lists about 150,000 clones, 93% of them singletons, with under 7% in the top ten. The specimen sequenced was blood. The origin of this receptor is a man aged 18 to 29 in good health.

This chain's CDR3 is CASSWGGGGGNEQFF. DNA of the CDR3: TGTGCCAGCAGCTGGGGGGGCGGGGGGGGCAATGAGCAGTTCTTC. V usage is TRBV5-6 and J usage is TRBJ2-1; 9 bases are a match to TRBD2. Germline trimming cut 3 bases from V and 6 bases from J; bases unmatched to any gene: 7. CDR1 is SGHDT and CDR2 is YYEEEE in the germline V gene. The length of the CDR3 is 15 residues.